Below are 22 T cell receptor beta chains sequenced from a single sample in a study of identical twins. TCRdb itself ran the 5' RACE reads through MiXCR, one entry per CDR3 protein. The sample lists 200,000 to 250,000 distinct CDR3 sequences; around 8% were seen once. These data also featured in a second study, about yellow fever vaccine responses in identical twins.

Sequencing was performed on memory (CD45RO+) T cells sorted from blood. All receptors come from a woman under 30 in good health.

This clonotype was counted ten times or more. The chain links TRBV7-2 to TRBJ2-1, with D possibly matching TRBD2 (6 bases). The V and J ends lost 5 bases and 4 bases respectively, with 21 bases between them. Looked up from germline, CDR1 is SGHTA and CDR2 is FQGNSA. The CDR3 length is 17 residues. The CDR3 nucleotides read TGTGCCAGCAGCAATCCCTCACTAGCCGGAATTTACAATGAGCAGTTCTTC. The encoded protein is CASSNPSLAGIYNEQFF. The full variable domain, in which reference TRBV7-2 and TRBJ2-1 provide the parts outside the CDR3, is GAGVSQSPSNKVTEKGKDVELRCDPISGHTALYWYRQSLGQGLEFLIYFQGNSAPDKSGLPSDRFSAERTGGSVSTLTIQRTQQEDSAVYLCASSNPSLAGIYNEQFFGPGTRLTVL.

This chain joins TRBV2 and TRBJ1-2; D unresolved. Germline V gene lookup returns CDR1 SNHLY and CDR2 FYNNEI. Trimming shortened V by 6 bases and J by 8 bases, and 16 bases separated the two germline ends. This CDR3 has 13 amino acids. The CDR3 loop is CASSLAPANGYTF. DNA for the CDR3: TGTGCCAGCAGCCTCGCACCCGCTAACGGCTACACCTTC.

This clonotype came up many times. The chain is built from TRBV21-1 and TRBJ1-1; the D call TRBD1 from the table was never checked on the DNA. TRBV21-1 constitutes a pseudogene. The CDR3 totals 15 residues. CDR3 nucleotide sequence: TGTGCCAGCAGCAAAAGGCAGGGGCAGGAGATTGAAGCTTTCTTT. The encoded protein is CASSKRQGQEIEAFF.

The gene calls are TRBV6-2 or TRBV6-3 and TRBJ2-7; 7 bases map to TRBD1. V lost 4 bases, J lost 3 bases, and 9 bases stayed unmatched. Looked up from germline, CDR1 is MNHEY and CDR2 is SVGEGT. This CDR3 has 15 amino acids. The CDR3, as DNA: TGTGCCAGCAGTTCCCGACAGGGAAACCTCTACGAGCAGTACTTC. The encoded protein is CASSSRQGNLYEQYF.

Here the CDR3 reads CASSESSGRTETQYF. The CDR3, as DNA: TGTGCCAGCAGTGAATCTAGCGGGAGAACAGAGACCCAGTACTTC. The chain has TRBV6-1 and TRBJ2-5; 10 positions agree with TRBD2. Germline CDR1 reads MNHNS; CDR2 reads SASEGT. Trimming cost V 2 bases and J 4 bases; bases outside gene matches: 4. The CDR3 spans 15 residues.

This clonotype was counted between two and nine times. The chain recombines TRBV4-3 with TRBJ2-1; TRBD1 or TRBD2 may be the D gene (6 bases each). The CDR3 runs to 15 residues. Germline CDR1 is LGHNA and CDR2 is YSLEER. The V end was cut by 8 bases, the J end by 1 base, with 15 bases between. The CDR3 DNA is TGCGCCAGCCGGAGGGGGGTCCAGTCCTACAATGAGCAGTTCTTC. Encoded protein: CASRRGVQSYNEQFF.

This rearrangement joins TRBV2 to TRBJ1-6; 7 bases are a match to TRBD1. The CDR3 runs 16 residues. V gave up 3 bases and J gave up 6 bases; unmatched junction bases: 8. In germline, CDR1 is SNHLY, CDR2 FYNNEI. CDR3 loop: CASSDTTGLSNSPLHF. CDR3 nucleotides: TGTGCCAGCAGTGATACGACAGGGTTAAGTAATTCACCCCTCCACTTT. Variable domain in full (rest from reference TRBV2 and TRBJ1-6): EPEVTQTPSHQVTQMGQEVILRCVPISNHLYFYWYRQILGQKVEFLVSFYNNEISEKSEIFDDQFSVERPDGSNFTLKIRSTKLEDSAMYFCASSDTTGLSNSPLHFGNGTRLTVT.

The chain carries TRBV5-1 and TRBJ1-1; the match to TRBD1 covers 7 bases. After removal of 1 base from V and 2 bases from J, the junction contained 5 bases not matched to a gene. The CDR3 covers 15 residues. Germline CDR1 and CDR2: SGHRS and YFSETQ. The CDR3 coding sequence is TGCGCCAGCAGCTTGTGGTCAGGGGGAAACACTGAAGCTTTCTTT. Translation gives CASSLWSGGNTEAFF.

To note about this clonotype: A read error may account for a junction end that differs from germline. The V call is TRBV6-2 or TRBV6-3, the J call TRBJ2-3; 7 nucleotides match TRBD2. The CDR3 spans 13 residues. Germline CDR1 is MNHEY and CDR2 is SVGEGT. The CDR3 sequence is CASSYAGWTSRDF. In DNA form, the CDR3 reads TGTGCCAGCAGTTACGCCGGTTGGACTAGTAGGGATTTT.

V is TRBV11-2 and J is TRBJ2-3; 8 bases are shared with TRBD2. The CDR3 has 20 residues. Germline lookup yields CDR1 SGHAT and CDR2 FQNNGV. J was trimmed by 2 bases and V by 4 bases; bases with no gene match: 20. CDR3 residues: CASSSISAGVSGVITDTQYF. CDR3 sequence (DNA): TGTGCCAGCAGCTCCATTTCCGCGGGGGTTAGCGGGGTTATCACAGATACGCAGTATTTT.

This clonotype has only a few counts. This rearrangement joins TRBV12-3 or TRBV12-4 to TRBJ2-7; 10 nucleotides align to TRBD2. This CDR3 is 17 amino acids long. With 2 bases clipped from V and 4 bases from J, the junction kept 11 bases outside the gene matches. Here the CDR3 reads CASSLTPGLAEKYEQYF. Here the CDR3 DNA reads TGTGCCAGCAGTTTAACGCCCGGACTAGCGGAAAAATACGAGCAGTACTTC.

In this sample, this clonotype turned up a few times. The chain links TRBV20-1 to TRBJ2-3, with 9 nucleotides matching TRBD2. Trimming removed 2 bases from V and 5 bases from J; junction bases left unmatched: 5. The CDR3 loop spans 14 amino acids. Germline values: CDR1 DFQATT, CDR2 SNEGSKA (reference sequence). Written as DNA, the CDR3 is TGCAGTGCTAGAAAGCGGGGGGTCCTAGATACGCAGTATTTT. Its protein is CSARKRGVLDTQYF.

The chain is built from TRBV11-2 and TRBJ1-5; D is unresolved. The germline gives CDR1 SGHAT, CDR2 FQNNGV. V lost 5 bases and J lost 3, with 14 bases in between. This CDR3 is built from 15 residues. The CDR3 nucleotides read TGTGCCAGCAGCCCCGATGGAGGGTACAATCAGCCCCAGCATTTT. It is translated as CASSPDGGYNQPQHF.

This clonotype turned up a few times. The chain is built from TRBV5-1 and TRBJ2-7; 7 nucleotides match TRBD1. The length of the CDR3 is 14 residues. The V gene's germline CDR1 is SGHRS and CDR2 YFSETQ. V trimming: 3 bases; J trimming: 2 bases; junction bases outside the gene matches: 5. This CDR3 is CASSSDRYPYEQYF. In DNA form, the CDR3 reads TGCGCCAGCAGCTCGGACAGGTACCCCTACGAGCAGTACTTC.

This clonotype was observed at least ten times. This chain joins TRBV12-3 or TRBV12-4 and TRBJ1-1; D possibly corresponds to TRBD1 (5 bases). The V end was cut by 7 bases, the J end by 4 bases, with 10 bases between. The CDR3 is 12 residues long. CDR3: CASTRGFTEAFF. The DNA for the CDR3 is TGTGCCAGCACCCGGGGGTTCACTGAAGCTTTCTTT.

Many counts were recorded for this clonotype. This sequence joins TRBV4-1 and TRBJ1-5; D gene ambiguous. The CDR3 consists of 14 residues. Germline assignment: CDR1 MGHRA and CDR2 YSYEKL. V was cut by 1 base and J by 6 bases, with 10 bases left in between. CDR3 nucleotide sequence: TGCGCCAGCAGCCAAGGCCACGGAGGTCAGCCCCAGCATTTT. Translation: CASSQGHGGQPQHF.

This clonotype was seen a few times. V usage is TRBV20-1 and J usage is TRBJ2-2, with D possibly called TRBD1 or TRBD2 (5 bases each). The length of the CDR3 is 13 residues. Germline CDR1 and CDR2: DFQATT and SNEGSKA (reference sequence). Trimming took off 7 bases at V and 1 base at J, with 10 bases between the two ends. CDR3 nucleotides: TGCAGTGTAGGGGAGATGAACACCGGGGAGCTGTTTTTT. Protein: CSVGEMNTGELFF.

This clonotype was recorded a few times. The chain joins TRBV7-2 to TRBJ1-2; no clear D gene. Germline V CDR1 and CDR2: SGHTA, FQGNSA. CDR3 length: 14 amino acids. V was clipped by 5 bases and J by 2 bases, with 12 bases between them. The CDR3 loop is CASSAGPRNYGYTF. CDR3 bases: TGTGCCAGCAGCGCCGGGCCCCGGAACTATGGCTACACCTTC.

This clonotype occurred many times. The chain links TRBV6-1 to TRBJ2-1, with 8 bases fitting TRBD2. The J segment lost 10 bases and the V segment lost 4 bases, leaving 6 bases of the junction unmatched. The germline V gene has CDR1 MNHNS and CDR2 SASEGT. This CDR3 is built from 13 residues. CDR3 in DNA: TGTGCCAGCAGTGCCCCGGGACTAGGGGAGCAGTTCTTC. Translated, it gives CASSAPGLGEQFF.

This clonotype was seen ten or more times. The rearrangement joins TRBV7-9 to TRBJ2-4; D uncertain. The CDR3 has 16 residues. The V end lost 1 base, the J end lost 3 bases, and 13 bases lay between the germline ends. Germline CDR1 SEHNR, CDR2 FQNEAQ (reference sequence). This chain's CDR3 is CASSLDVRSNKNIQYF. The CDR3 region has the DNA TGTGCCAGCAGCTTAGACGTCAGAAGCAACAAAAACATTCAGTACTTC.

This clonotype was picked up a small number of times. The chain links TRBV7-2 to TRBJ2-7; a weak D match, TRBD2 (5 bases). The CDR3 extends over 11 amino acids. In germline, CDR1 is SGHTA, CDR2 FQGNSA. Trimming pared 5 bases from V and 4 bases from J, leaving 6 bases between. The CDR3 nucleotides read TGTGCCAGCAGCGGGGAGTACGAGCAGTACTTC. This gives the protein CASSGEYEQYF.

This clonotype showed up just a few times. The chain joins TRBV5-5 to TRBJ1-6; no reliable D call. V was clipped by 2 bases and J by 0 bases, with 12 bases between them. The CDR3 is 17 amino acids. The germline gives CDR1 SGHKS, CDR2 YYEKEE (reference sequence). This CDR3 is CASSFSPQSSYNSPLHF. Written as DNA, the CDR3 is TGTGCCAGCAGCTTTTCACCACAGAGCTCCTATAATTCACCCCTCCACTTT. Filled out from reference TRBV5-5 and TRBJ1-6, the complete variable domain reads DAGVTQSPTHLIKTRGQQVTLRCSPISGHKSVSWYQQVLGQGPQFIFQYYEKEERGRGNFPDRFSARQFPNYSSELNVNALLLGDSALYLCASSFSPQSSYNSPLHFGNGTRLTVT.